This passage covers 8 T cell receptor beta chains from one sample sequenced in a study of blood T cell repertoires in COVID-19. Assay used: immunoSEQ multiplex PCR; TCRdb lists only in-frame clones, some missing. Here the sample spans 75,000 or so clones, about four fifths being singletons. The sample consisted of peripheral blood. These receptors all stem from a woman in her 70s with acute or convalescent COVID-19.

The chain's CDR3 is CASSPRRGAPGELFF. For the CDR3, the DNA is TGTGCCAGCAGCCCTCGTAGGGGCGCCCCCGGGGAGCTGTTTTTT. The V and J genes are TRBV3-1 (or the pseudogene TRBV3-2) and TRBJ2-2, with D tentatively TRBD1 (5 bases). The ends were cut back, 4 bases at V and 6 bases at J, with 15 bases in the middle. Germline V gene data show CDR1 as LGHDT and CDR2 as YNNKEL (reference sequence). The CDR3 runs to 15 residues.

This CDR3 is CASSSTGDSDSPLHF. In DNA, the CDR3 is TGCGCCAGCAGCTCCACAGGGGATTCGGATTCACCCCTCCACTTT. The chain is built from TRBV5-1 and TRBJ1-6, with TRBD1 matching over 7 bases. J gave up 8 bases and V 3 bases, and 8 bases lay outside the gene matches. This CDR3 region has 15 residues. The germline CDR1 and CDR2 sequences are SGHRS and YFSETQ.

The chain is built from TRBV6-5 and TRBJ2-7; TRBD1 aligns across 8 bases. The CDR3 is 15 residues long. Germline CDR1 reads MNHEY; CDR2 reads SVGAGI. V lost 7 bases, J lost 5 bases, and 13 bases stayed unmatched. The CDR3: CASTRERTGFDEQYF. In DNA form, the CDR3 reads TGTGCCAGCACCCGAGAGAGGACAGGGTTCGACGAGCAGTACTTC.

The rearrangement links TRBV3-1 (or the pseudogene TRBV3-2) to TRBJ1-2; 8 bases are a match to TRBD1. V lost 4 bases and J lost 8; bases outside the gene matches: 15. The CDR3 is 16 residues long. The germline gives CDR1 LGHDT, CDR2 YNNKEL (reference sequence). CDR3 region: CASSPMGLTGAGGYTF. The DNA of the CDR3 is TGTGCCAGCAGCCCAATGGGGTTGACAGGGGCAGGGGGCTACACCTTC.

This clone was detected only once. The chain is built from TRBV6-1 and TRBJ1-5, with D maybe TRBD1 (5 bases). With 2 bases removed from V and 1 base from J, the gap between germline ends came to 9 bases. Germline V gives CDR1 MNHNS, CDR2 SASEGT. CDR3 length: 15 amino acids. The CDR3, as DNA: TGTGCCAGCAGTGAATGGCGGGGCAGCAATCAGCCCCAGCATTTT. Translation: CASSEWRGSNQPQHF.

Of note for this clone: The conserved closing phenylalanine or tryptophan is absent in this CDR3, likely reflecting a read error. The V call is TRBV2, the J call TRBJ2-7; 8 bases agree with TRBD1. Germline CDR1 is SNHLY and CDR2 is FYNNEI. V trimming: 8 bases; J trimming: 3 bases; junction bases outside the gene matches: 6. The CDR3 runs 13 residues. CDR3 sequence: CASEMGQVYEQYL. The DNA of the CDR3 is TGTGCCAGCGAAATGGGACAGGTCTACGAGCAGTACCTC.

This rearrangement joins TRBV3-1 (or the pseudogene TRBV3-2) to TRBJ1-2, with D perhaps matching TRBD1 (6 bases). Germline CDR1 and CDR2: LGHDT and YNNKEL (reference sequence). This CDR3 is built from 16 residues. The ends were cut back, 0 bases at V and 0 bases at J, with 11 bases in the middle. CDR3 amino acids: CASSQDSAGANYGYTF. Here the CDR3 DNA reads TGTGCCAGCAGCCAAGATTCCGCAGGGGCTAACTATGGCTACACCTTC.

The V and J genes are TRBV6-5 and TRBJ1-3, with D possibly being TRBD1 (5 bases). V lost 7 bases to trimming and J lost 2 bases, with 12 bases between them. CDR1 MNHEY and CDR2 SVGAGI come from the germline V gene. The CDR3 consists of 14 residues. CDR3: CASTRGGAGNTIYF. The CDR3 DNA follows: TGTGCCAGCACCCGTGGGGGGGCTGGAAACACCATATATTTT.